This TCR beta chain was obtained from a study of blood T cell repertoires in COVID-19. Study background: PBMCs, B-cell-depleted T cells, or T cells were the source of the cDNA or gDNA that made up the material.

Sequencing used immunoSEQ multiplex PCR; TCRdb keeps in-frame clones, though not all of them. The data contain tens of thousands of clones, about 86% of them seen just once; the ten biggest clones take up about 20%. This clone was detected only a few times. Germline V gene sequence: CDR1 KGHSH, CDR2 LQKENI. This CDR3 is built from 15 residues. V was clipped by 3 bases and J by 4 bases, with 12 bases between them. The V and J genes are TRBV18 and TRBJ2-2; TRBD1 might be the D (6 bases). Sequenced material: peripheral blood. This receptor was obtained from a woman aged 80 or over in a cohort sampled during active or convalescent COVID-19. The CDR3 DNA is TGTGCCAGCTCACCGACAGGTTATCCCACCGGGGAGCTGTTTTTT. As protein: CASSPTGYPTGELFF.